This TCR beta chain was captured in a study of T-cell memory formation after mild COVID-19. Across the study: TCR clustering was largely donor specific. The study's findings and limits: CD4/CD8 balance characterized clones contracting day 15 to 85, and CD4+ skew characterized later expanders.

This clonotype was observed many times. Its antigen remains unidentified. TCRdb re-called the 5' RACE reads through MiXCR, storing one row per CDR3 protein. The sample has about 360,000 distinct CDR3 sequences, around 15% seen once; the top ten hold around a fifth. The germline V and J ends were trimmed by 9 bases and 5 bases, with 13 bases remaining between them. The CDR3 runs to 12 residues. Per the germline V gene, CDR1 is LNHNV and CDR2 is YYDKDF (reference sequence). The chain combines TRBV15 with TRBJ2-5; D might be TRBD2 (6 bases). This receptor was obtained from a man aged 18-30 years who had mild COVID-19 (a few samples of this study predate the infection). Cell type and time point are not known. Sequenced input: PBMCs or a T cell subset sorted from them (not recorded which). Here the CDR3 reads CATRRGGETQYF. The CDR3 region has the DNA TGTGCCACTAGGAGGGGTGGGGAGACCCAGTACTTC.